These 21 T cell receptor beta chains were all obtained from the same sample, sequenced in a study of neurological immune-mediated disorders. TCRdb fed the 5' RACE reads into MiXCR, producing one record per CDR3 protein. The sample holds about 66,000 distinct CDR3 sequences, nearly 3.5% seen once. Source material: PBMCs. All receptors come from a man aged 40-50 years with multiple sclerosis.

This clonotype was observed at least ten times. The V call is TRBV21-1, the J call TRBJ1-5; TRBD1 is the table's D call and was not checked against the DNA. TRBV21-1 is described as a pseudogene. This CDR3 spans 16 amino acids. CDR3 DNA: TGTGCCAGCAGCACCCGGGACAAGAGGTGCAATCAGCCCCAGCATTTT. Translating it yields CASSTRDKRCNQPQHF.

There are many counts of this clonotype. The chain couples TRBV5-1 to TRBJ2-3; 8 bases fit TRBD2. Per the germline V gene, CDR1 is SGHRS and CDR2 is YFSETQ. The length of the CDR3 is 15 residues. The J segment lost 4 bases and the V segment lost 4 bases, leaving 8 bases of the junction unmatched. For the CDR3, the DNA is TGCGCCAGCAGCCTGATCAGCGGGAGCGCAGATACGCAGTATTTT. This gives the protein CASSLISGSADTQYF.

Many counts were recorded for this clonotype. The chain has TRBV20-1 and TRBJ2-3; D assignment may be TRBD1 or TRBD2 (5 bases each). Germline CDR1 DFQATT, CDR2 SNEGSKA (reference sequence). This CDR3 is 13 amino acids long. CDR3 region: CSGTGSGTDTQYF. The CDR3 DNA is TGCAGCGGGACGGGATCGGGGACAGATACGCAGTATTTT.

This clonotype was seen ten or more times. The chain has TRBV20-1 and TRBJ1-1; D is unclear. V was cut by 0 bases and J by 2 bases, with 10 bases left in between. The germline V gene has CDR1 DFQATT and CDR2 SNEGSKA (reference sequence). This CDR3 is built from 14 residues. This CDR3 is CSARDWWENTEAFF. For the CDR3, the DNA is TGCAGTGCTAGAGATTGGTGGGAAAACACTGAAGCTTTCTTT.

This clonotype was recorded many times. The rearrangement joins TRBV5-1 to TRBJ2-7; maybe TRBD1 (6 bases). The V end lost 0 bases, the J end lost 6 bases, and 10 bases lay between the germline ends. The CDR3 consists of 13 residues. Germline V gene sequence: CDR1 SGHRS, CDR2 YFSETQ. CDR3 coding DNA: TGCGCCAGCAGCTTGGCGGCAGGGGTCGAGCAGTACTTC. It translates to CASSLAAGVEQYF.

This clonotype has ten or more counts. The chain uses TRBV5-1 and TRBJ2-2; D call uncertain. Trimming stripped 1 base from V and 3 bases from J, with 10 bases between. This CDR3 spans 15 amino acids. CDR1 is SGHRS, CDR2 YFSETQ, per germline. DNA for the CDR3: TGCGCCAGCAGCTTGCTGGGGTCGGACACCGGGGAGCTGTTTTTT. This gives the protein CASSLLGSDTGELFF. The variable domain in full, with the rest retrieved from reference TRBV5-1 and TRBJ2-2, is KAGVTQTPRYLIKTRGQQVTLSCSPISGHRSVSWYQQTPGQGLQFLFEYFSETQRNKGNFPGRFSGRQFSNSRSEMNVSTLELGDSALYLCASSLLGSDTGELFFGEGSRLTVL.

This clonotype turned up a few times. It may be a read error: a sequence one base away is much more abundant. V and J are TRBV15 and TRBJ1-6, with D unresolved. The CDR3 runs 16 residues. The germline CDR1 and CDR2 sequences are LNHNV and YYDKDF (reference sequence). CDR3 sequence reads: CATSSEAYRSNSPLNF. For the CDR3, the DNA is TGTGCCACCAGCAGTGAAGCCTATCGATCAAATTCACCCCTCAACTTT.

This clonotype was observed at least ten times. The chain has TRBV5-1 and TRBJ2-7; the D gene is possibly TRBD2 (6 bases). Germline CDR1 SGHRS, CDR2 YFSETQ. Trimming took 5 bases from V and 4 from J, leaving 10 bases between them. CDR3 length: 12 amino acids. The CDR3 spells CASSQRGYEQYF. The CDR3 DNA reads TGCGCCAGCAGTCAACGGGGGTACGAGCAGTACTTC.

This clonotype was counted ten times or more. The gene calls are TRBV12-3 or TRBV12-4 and TRBJ1-2; 7 nucleotides align to TRBD1. This CDR3 contains 14 residues. V shed 4 bases and J 7 bases; nucleotides not matched to a gene: 9. The CDR3 DNA sequence: TGTGCCAGCAGTTCGGACAGGACCCAGGGTGGCTACACCTTC. It yields the protein CASSSDRTQGGYTF.

This clonotype was observed many times. J is TRBJ1-6 and V is TRBV20-1; 7 bases align to TRBD1. This CDR3 region has 12 residues. Germline CDR1 is DFQATT and CDR2 is SNEGSKA (reference sequence). The V segment lost 7 bases and the J segment 7 bases; nucleotides outside the gene matches: 4. CDR3 sequence reads: CSVRQGNSPLHF. CDR3 nucleotides: TGCAGTGTCAGACAGGGAAATTCACCCCTCCACTTT.

This clonotype was detected ten times or more. The gene calls are TRBV7-2 and TRBJ1-5; tentatively, D is TRBD1 (5 bases). The germline V gene has CDR1 SGHTA and CDR2 FQGNSA. V was pared by 4 bases and J by 7 bases, with 11 bases between. The CDR3 has 13 amino acids. CDR3 residues: CASSSQEIQPQHF. The CDR3 DNA reads TGTGCCAGCAGCTCACAGGAGATCCAGCCCCAGCATTTT.

Comments on this clonotype: Being one base from a much bigger clone, this may be a read error. This rearrangement joins TRBV24-1 to TRBJ2-2; D remains ambiguous. CDR1 is KGHDR, CDR2 SFDVKD, per germline. This CDR3 spans 13 amino acids. The CDR3 loop reads CANSDFDPGELFF. CDR3 in DNA: TGTGCCAACAGTGATTTCGACCCCGGGGAGCTGTTTTTT.

In its sample, this clonotype was seen many times. The rearrangement links TRBV6-5 to TRBJ1-3; perhaps TRBD1 as D (6 bases). Germline-derived CDR1 and CDR2 are MNHEY and SVGAGI. The ends were cut back, 2 bases at V and 4 bases at J, with 12 bases in the middle. The CDR3 spans 15 residues. CDR3 nucleotides: TGTGCCAGCAGTTACAACAGGGCATTCGGAAACACCATATATTTT. Translation: CASSYNRAFGNTIYF.

This clonotype was recorded at least ten times. This rearrangement joins TRBV5-1 to TRBJ2-3, with 7 bases identical to TRBD2. The CDR3 has 15 residues. Unmatched junction bases numbered 5, after V lost 0 bases and J lost 4 bases. Germline values: CDR1 SGHRS, CDR2 YFSETQ. CDR3 sequence reads: CASSLEGGSADTQYF. For the CDR3, the DNA is TGCGCCAGCAGCTTGGAGGGCGGGAGTGCAGATACGCAGTATTTT. Complete variable domain (other parts from reference TRBV5-1 and TRBJ2-3): KAGVTQTPRYLIKTRGQQVTLSCSPISGHRSVSWYQQTPGQGLQFLFEYFSETQRNKGNFPGRFSGRQFSNSRSEMNVSTLELGDSALYLCASSLEGGSADTQYFGPGTRLTVL.

This clonotype was picked up many times. V is TRBV2 and J is TRBJ2-1, with 9 nucleotides matching TRBD1. This CDR3 contains 14 residues. Unmatched junction bases numbered 7, after V lost 5 bases and J lost 8 bases. Looked up from germline, CDR1 is SNHLY and CDR2 is FYNNEI. The CDR3 loop reads CASSQQGAMDEQFF. The CDR3 nucleotides read TGTGCCAGCAGTCAACAGGGGGCAATGGATGAGCAGTTCTTC.

This clonotype has ten or more counts. The V and J genes are TRBV20-1 and TRBJ2-3; 11 bases are a match to TRBD2. V gave up 4 bases and J gave up 6 bases; unmatched junction bases: 9. Per the germline V gene, CDR1 is DFQATT and CDR2 is SNEGSKA (reference sequence). This CDR3 spans 15 amino acids. The CDR3 DNA reads TGCAGTGCTACCCTGGTAGCGGGGGGGCATGATACGCAGTATTTT. This sequence encodes CSATLVAGGHDTQYF.

To note about this clonotype: A read error may be the cause here, since a much bigger clone is one base away. V usage is TRBV5-1 and J usage is TRBJ2-3; D is uncertain. Looked up from germline, CDR1 is SGHRS and CDR2 is YFSETQ. The CDR3 extends over 16 amino acids. Trimming removed 0 bases at V and 2 bases at J, with 13 bases between. The DNA for the CDR3 is TGCGCCAGCAGCTTGGCTGCCGGCACCTCCACAGATACGCAGTATTTT. This sequence encodes CASSLAAGTSTDTQYF. The full variable domain, with the rest looked up from reference TRBV5-1 and TRBJ2-3, is KAGVTQTPRYLIKTRGQQVTLSCSPISGHRSVSWYQQTPGQGLQFLFEYFSETQRNKGNFPGRFSGRQFSNSRSEMNVSTLELGDSALYLCASSLAAGTSTDTQYFGPGTRLTVL.

This clonotype was seen at least ten times. This chain connects TRBV27 to TRBJ2-7; D not resolved. Germline loops: CDR1 MNHEY, CDR2 SMNVEV (reference sequence). CDR3 size: 13 residues. V was clipped by 0 bases and J by 0 bases, with 3 bases between them. The CDR3 DNA sequence: TGTGCCAGCAGTTTATCCCCCTCCTACGAGCAGTACTTC. It translates to CASSLSPSYEQYF.

The sample holds many counts of this clonotype. This chain connects TRBV3-1 to TRBJ2-6, with a possible D match to TRBD1 (5 bases). Per the germline V gene, CDR1 is LGHDT and CDR2 is YNNKEL (reference sequence). The CDR3 is 17 residues long. V lost 0 bases and J lost 2, with 11 bases in between. The CDR3 DNA is TGTGCCAGCAGCCAAGATCTGGCCAGGGCTGGGGCCAACGTCCTGACTTTC. It encodes CASSQDLARAGANVLTF.

Regarding this clonotype: A much larger clone lies a single base off, so this may be a read error. This chain's CDR3 is CASSHGGSGETQYF. For the CDR3, the DNA is TGTGCCAGCAGCCACGGGGGTAGCGGGGAGACCCAGTACTTC. The chain carries TRBV12-3 or TRBV12-4 and TRBJ2-5; TRBD2 matches 7 bases. The CDR3 has 14 residues. The V and J ends lost 6 bases and 5 bases, in that order; junction bases with no gene match: 9.

In this sample, this clonotype turned up a few times. Being one base from a much bigger clone, this may be a read error. The chain uses TRBV7-9 and TRBJ1-3; tentatively, D is TRBD1 (6 bases). Germline V gives CDR1 SEHNR, CDR2 FQNEAQ (reference sequence). The length of the CDR3 is 15 residues. CDR3 in DNA: TGTGCCAGCAGCTTATTCGGGGGGCTCGGAAAAACCATATATTTT. It encodes CASSLFGGLGKTIYF.